This T cell receptor (beta chain) was retrieved from a study of T cell responses to AZD1222 COVID-19 vaccine (dated by TCRdb to 2020 to 2023). A note on the overall study: AZD1222 recipients given second doses at about 4 weeks or at about 12 weeks were pooled, since spike-specific TCR depth and breadth were not found to differ between the two schedules. Trial participants were enrolled into age subgroups of 18-55, 56-69 and 70-plus years, which contained 148, 28 and 57 TCR-sequenced participants, respectively. TCR sequencing was performed for 230 to 250 trial participants, of whom 200 to 210 were given two doses of AZD1222 and around 26 were given two doses of MenACWY control vaccine.

The CDR3 regions of human TCRbeta chains were subjected to immunosequencing. Per the authors' processing: Repertoire TCRs were matched against a reference library of SARS-CoV-2-specific TCRs generated with the MIRA antigen-specificity platform. Breadth meant the fraction of unique TCRs that were SARS-CoV-2-associated, whereas depth meant the fraction of total T cells that were SARS-CoV-2-associated. Using the MIRA data, every spike-specific TCR was mapped to the spike region that the TCR reacted to and assigned to either a CD4 or a CD8 class. Log10-transformed breadth and depth values were compared by one-way ANOVA with Sidak's multiple comparisons tests. TCRdb limited this immuneACCESS table to in-frame rearrangements with V and J called. A share of clones is missing; checked studies link under half to unresolved V genes, and the rest is unexplained. From that table come the V and J calls and clone size; the DNA was used to work out D and trimming. Counted in this sample were 100,000 to 150,000 clones; roughly 90% of them appeared once. The ten largest clones capture roughly 4.2% of the sample.

Interpreted using the paper, the time point label stands for: baseline before first vaccination. The vaccinee samples were drawn from two UK trials, COV001 and COV002, one of which was a single-blind randomized controlled phase 2/3 trial testing AZD1222 (ChAdOx1 nCoV-19) in healthy adults. Trial participant PBMC samples were collected at day 0 and day 28 after the second dose for TCRbeta chain sequencing. The junction shows trimming of 2 bases on V and 3 bases on J, plus 11 bases between the germline ends. Including the terminal cysteine and phenylalanine, the CDR3 comprises 15 residues. Of all the DNA, just the CDR3 is kept, 45 bases in frame from base 1. The germline V gene provides CDR1 SGHRS and CDR2 YFSETQ. Note on this clone: Its binding antigen is unknown. Base qualities are missing; no much larger clone stands one base away.

Study-level results and caveats: The whole spike protein was spanned by vaccine-associated CD4 TCRs, and dominant responses were seen in regions 160-218 and 743-854. After two AZD1222 doses, both the breadth and the depth of spike-specific TCRs were significantly higher than at day 0 and than in MenACWY recipients. Participants were mostly white British, with more females than males. The authors suggested clonal diversity may have been underestimated. Because no day 14 peak-response samples were available, the repertoires could be characterized only after the peak T cell response. The 56-69-year group was small, and its depth increase did not reach significance, likely because of low power. Epitopes outside the regions mutated in the B.1.351 and B.1.1.7 variants were reportedly recognized by nearly half of the unique spike-specific TCRs. Conclusions about previously exposed vaccinees were limited because only six AZD1222 recipients were SARS-CoV-2 seropositive at baseline.

Recombination connected TRBV5-1 to TRBJ2-2, with the identity of the D gene unclear. The origin of this receptor is an adult in good health. Sequencing was performed on peripheral blood, taken on day 0 of AZD1222 vaccination. The nucleotide sequence reads as follows: TGCGCCAGCAGCTTATTAAATGGGGACACCGGGGAGCTGTTTTTT. Protein translation: CASSLLNGDTGELFF.